These T cell receptor beta chains were read from a single sample in a study of blood T cell repertoires in COVID-19. Sequenced by immunoSEQ multiplex PCR; TCRdb stores in-frame clones only, minus some. The sample has a few hundred thousand clones; roughly 82% are singletons. Source material: peripheral blood. Source of these receptors: a human donor in a cohort sampled during active COVID-19. The CDR3 runs from the conserved cysteine through the conserved F or W. The D gene is left open where the match is weak. Clone size is not always given. Where it is, it says once, few, many or a class for expanded clones.

CDR3aa,CDR3nt,v_gene,d_gene,j_gene,abundance
CSVDHTGSSWANYGYTF,TGCAGCGTTGACCACACCGGGTCAAGTTGGGCTAACTATGGCTACACCTTC,TRBV29-1,.,TRBJ1-2,.
CASRGRGTEAFF,TGTGCCAGCAGGGGTAGAGGCACTGAAGCTTTCTTT,TRBV7-8,.,TRBJ1-1,few
CASSQVIGGPSYEQYF,TGTGCCAGCAGCCAAGTCATCGGGGGGCCCTCCTACGAGCAGTACTTC,TRBV14,.,TRBJ2-7,few
CASRHQPSNYGYTF,TGCGCCAGCCGACATCAACCCTCTAACTATGGCTACACCTTC,TRBV5-1,.,TRBJ1-2,.
CASSVLRSGTSGRVVTGELFF,TGTGCTAGCAGCGTATTACGCTCCGGGACTAGCGGGAGGGTGGTCACCGGGGAGCTGTTTTTT,TRBV7-7,TRBD2,TRBJ2-2,.
CASSLAGAGTTDTQYF,TGCGCCAGCAGCTTGGCCGGAGCGGGGACCACAGATACGCAGTATTTT,TRBV5-1,TRBD2,TRBJ2-3,.
CASSRDRGAYNEQFF,TGTGCCAGCAGCAGGGACAGGGGCGCCTACAATGAGCAGTTCTTC,TRBV5-5,TRBD1,TRBJ2-1,once
CASSLTGGAYSPLHF,TGTGCCAGCAGCTTAACAGGGGGCGCGTATTCACCCCTCCACTTT,TRBV6-5,TRBD1,TRBJ1-6,.
CASSSTGGSYGYTF,TGTGCCAGCAGCTCCACAGGGGGGAGCTATGGCTACACCTTC,TRBV27,TRBD1,TRBJ1-2,.
CASSDSHYTEAFF,TGTGCCAGCAGTGACTCCCATTACACTGAAGCTTTCTTT,TRBV6-4,.,TRBJ1-1,.
CASSPRQGRTGELFF,TGTGCCAGCAGCCCTCGACAGGGGAGGACCGGGGAGCTGTTTTTT,TRBV9,TRBD1,TRBJ2-2,.
CASSPTGDSSYEQYF,TGTGCCAGCAGTCCGACGGGGGACTCTTCCTACGAGCAGTACTTC,TRBV6-5,.,TRBJ2-7,.
CASSLPGQVYEQYF,TGTGCCAGCAGCCTTCCGGGACAAGTGTACGAGCAGTACTTC,TRBV5-6,.,TRBJ2-7,.
CASNLGNIYEQYF,TGTGCCAGCAATCTCGGGAATATCTACGAGCAGTACTTC,TRBV2,.,TRBJ2-7,.
CASSQAGTSTDTQYF,TGCGCCAGCAGCCAAGCCGGGACTAGCACAGATACGCAGTATTTT,TRBV4-1,.,TRBJ2-3,.
CASTSVVAGGLGTGELFF,TGTGCCAGCACCTCGGTCGTAGCGGGAGGGCTTGGCACCGGGGAGCTGTTTTTT,TRBV28,TRBD2,TRBJ2-2,.
CASSFTSGSYEQYF,TGCGCCAGCAGCTTCACTAGCGGGAGCTACGAGCAGTACTTC,TRBV5-1,TRBD2,TRBJ2-7,.
CASSFHVRGLVREQFF,TGTGCCAGCAGTTTCCACGTCAGGGGGCTAGTGCGGGAGCAGTTCTTC,TRBV27,TRBD1,TRBJ2-1,.
CASSQGDSYNEQFF,TGTGCCAGCAGCCAAGGAGACTCCTACAATGAGCAGTTCTTC,TRBV3-1/TRBV3-2,.,TRBJ2-1,.
CAWSPGAGWDTQYF,TGTGCCTGGAGTCCGGGAGCCGGGTGGGATACGCAGTATTTT,TRBV30,.,TRBJ2-3,few
CASSTHGQGGEQYF,TGTGCCAGCAGCACCCACGGACAGGGCGGCGAGCAGTACTTC,TRBV28,TRBD1,TRBJ2-7,.
CASSIPGQGTYEQYF,TGTGCCAGTAGTATCCCGGGACAGGGGACCTACGAGCAGTACTTC,TRBV19,TRBD1,TRBJ2-7,.
CASSQDRRSGNTIYF,TGCGCCAGCAGCCAAGATCGGAGATCTGGAAACACCATATATTTT,TRBV4-1,.,TRBJ1-3,once
CASRRAGTGNEKLFF,TGTGCCAGCAGACGGGCCGGGACAGGGAATGAAAAACTGTTTTTT,TRBV5-4,TRBD1,TRBJ1-4,.
CASSIVGQGPYGYTF,TGTGCCAGTAGTATAGTCGGGCAGGGGCCCTATGGCTACACCTTC,TRBV19,.,TRBJ1-2,.
CASSLGQFFNEKLFF,TGTGCCAGCAGCTTGGGGCAGTTCTTTAATGAAAAACTGTTTTTT,TRBV5-6,.,TRBJ1-4,.
CASSPRTSGLTGELFF,TGTGCCAGCAGCCCAAGGACTAGCGGGCTAACCGGGGAGCTGTTTTTT,TRBV7-2,TRBD2,TRBJ2-2,.
CASSLGQGYEQYF,TGTGCCAGCAGTTTAGGCCAGGGATACGAGCAGTACTTC,TRBV12-3/TRBV12-4,.,TRBJ2-7,few
CASSLEGQSSGNTIYF,TGTGCCAGCAGCTTAGAGGGACAGAGCTCTGGAAACACCATATATTTT,TRBV7-9,TRBD1,TRBJ1-3,.
CASSLGTRVDEQFF,TGCGCCAGCAGCTTAGGGACTAGAGTAGATGAGCAGTTCTTC,TRBV5-1,TRBD2,TRBJ2-1,.
CASSEESEHTGELFF,TGTGCCTCATCTGAGGAGTCTGAGCACACCGGGGAGCTGTTTTTT,TRBV10-3,.,TRBJ2-2,.
CASLDREEAFF,TGTGCCAGCCTTGACAGGGAGGAAGCTTTCTTT,TRBV2,TRBD1,TRBJ1-1,.
CASSSGYGANVLTF,TGTGCCAGTAGTTCAGGGTACGGGGCCAACGTCCTGACTTTC,TRBV19,.,TRBJ2-6,.
CASSVAGGLSGNTIYF,TGTGCCAGCAGCGTAGCGGGGGGTCTGAGTGGAAACACCATATATTTT,TRBV9,.,TRBJ1-3,.
CASSLTTTTEQYF,TGTGCCAGCAGCTTGACTACTACGACCGAGCAGTACTTC,TRBV11-2,.,TRBJ2-7,.
CSASDSSFGNQPQHF,TGCAGCGCCAGTGACAGTTCTTTCGGCAATCAGCCCCAGCATTTT,TRBV29-1,.,TRBJ1-5,.
CASSYGGQGGEQYF,TGTGCCAGCAGTTACGGGGGACAGGGGGGGGAGCAGTACTTC,TRBV6-5,TRBD1,TRBJ2-7,.
CSGLAVINNEQFF,TGCAGCGGACTAGCGGTCATAAACAATGAGCAGTTCTTC,TRBV29-1,TRBD2,TRBJ2-1,.
CASSFTRKGRNQPQHF,TGTGCCAGCAGTTTTACTCGGAAGGGGCGCAATCAGCCCCAGCATTTT,TRBV28,.,TRBJ1-5,.
CASSPYYEQYF,TGTGCCAGCAGTCCCTACTACGAGCAGTACTTC,TRBV6-5,.,TRBJ2-7,few
CASSTDRGWDEQYF,TGTGCCAGCAGCACGGACAGGGGTTGGGACGAGCAGTACTTC,TRBV6-2/TRBV6-3,TRBD1,TRBJ2-7,.